The 20 T cell receptor beta chains presented below share a single source sample, sequenced in a study of blood T cells in healthy people across ages. Primed by a sample-barcoded 5' primer and a J-beta primer mix, a second PCR proceeded for about 7 to 12 cycles. TCRdb fed the 5' RACE reads into MiXCR, producing one record per CDR3 protein. The sample shows around 700,000 distinct CDR3 sequences, around a quarter of them seen only once. The same data also contributed to another study, on T cells of mothers and their children.

The sequencing sample was made of blood. These receptors all stem from a boy between 5 and 17 years old in good health.

This clonotype was picked up a small number of times. The chain employs TRBV2 and TRBJ2-1; D perhaps matches TRBD2 (5 bases). The CDR3 is 15 amino acids. V was clipped by 7 bases and J by 4 bases, with 17 bases between them. Germline V CDR1 and CDR2: SNHLY, FYNNEI. The CDR3 region has the DNA TGTGCCAGCAATGCTCTGGAAAGGACTTACAATGAGCAGTTCTTC. Amino acids: CASNALERTYNEQFF.

The J gene is TRBJ2-5, the V gene TRBV20-1; TRBD2 might be the D (6 bases). The assigned J gene may be wrong: the sequence end matches TRBJ2-7 better. This CDR3 region has 13 residues. CDR1 DFQATT and CDR2 SNEGSKA come from the germline V gene (reference sequence). Here the CDR3 DNA reads TGCAGTGCTAGAGCGGAGGGCACCTACGAGCAGTACTTC. Amino acids: CSARAEGTYEQYF.

In the case of this clonotype: One base away lies a much larger clone, so this may be a sequencing read error. The chain carries TRBV12-3 or TRBV12-4 and TRBJ1-6; D unclear. The CDR3 is made up of 12 amino acids. CDR3 residues: CASSLPGSPHHF. CDR3 sequence (DNA): TGTGCCAGCAGTTTACCGGGATCACCCCACCACTTT.

The rearrangement links TRBV28 to TRBJ2-5; D possibly uses TRBD1 or TRBD2 (5 bases each). In germline, CDR1 is MDHEN, CDR2 SYDVKM. V was shortened by 4 bases and J by 5 bases, with 20 bases between the two germline ends. The CDR3 consists of 16 residues. CDR3 nucleotide sequence: TGTGCCAGCAGTTCATCACACGGGGCTCGCATTGAGACCCAGTACTTC. Amino acids: CASSSSHGARIETQYF.

The V and J genes are TRBV4-2 and TRBJ1-2; D is possibly TRBD1 (5 bases). CDR3 length equals 16 residues. Germline lookup yields CDR1 LGHNA and CDR2 YNFKEQ. Trimming took 0 bases from V and 8 from J, leaving 19 bases between them. Written as DNA, the CDR3 is TGTGCCAGCAGCCAAGAGCCCCCTGGGCAGGGTATCGGCTACACCTTC. Translation: CASSQEPPGQGIGYTF.

The chain is built from TRBV6-2 or TRBV6-3 and TRBJ2-7, with no clear D. The CDR3 covers 14 residues. The V end was cut by 6 bases, the J end by 0 bases, with 12 bases between. The germline V gene has CDR1 MNHEY and CDR2 SVGEGT. The CDR3 DNA reads as TGTGCCAGCAGATTCCGATCAAGCTCCTACGAGCAGTACTTC. Protein sequence: CASRFRSSSYEQYF.

This clonotype was observed a handful of times. The V call is TRBV6-2 or TRBV6-3, the J call TRBJ1-1; maybe TRBD1 (5 bases). This CDR3 contains 14 residues. The V end lost 4 bases, the J end lost 8 bases, and 17 bases lay between the germline ends. The germline gives CDR1 MNHEY, CDR2 SVGEGT. The CDR3 region has the DNA TGTGCCAGCAGTTCAATCTTGGCAGGGACCGAAGCTTTCTTT. Amino acid sequence: CASSSILAGTEAFF.

The chain links TRBV28 to TRBJ2-5; D ambiguous. Germline V lookup: CDR1 MDHEN, CDR2 SYDVKM. The CDR3 has 13 residues. Trimming cost V 7 bases and J 3 bases, with 12 bases left between them. This CDR3 is CASIGTDEETQYF. The CDR3 DNA reads as TGTGCCAGCATTGGTACAGACGAAGAGACCCAGTACTTC.

The V gene is TRBV5-1, the J gene TRBJ2-5; 7 nucleotides agree with TRBD1. The closer fit of TRBJ2-7 to the DNA end suggests the J call may be wrong. The CDR3 has 16 residues. Germline-derived CDR1 and CDR2 are SGHRS and YFSETQ. The CDR3 protein is CASSLVQGLLIYEQYF. The DNA for the CDR3 is TGCGCCAGCAGCTTGGTACAGGGGCTTTTAATCTACGAGCAGTACTTC.

The chain links TRBV7-2 to TRBJ1-2; the D is unclear. The CDR3 extends over 14 amino acids. V was trimmed by 4 bases and J by 8 bases, leaving 17 bases between them. CDR1 and CDR2 (germline): SGHTA, FQGNSA. Here the CDR3 reads CASSSRDPGWGYTF. Here the CDR3 DNA reads TGTGCCAGCAGCTCACGAGACCCCGGTTGGGGCTACACCTTC.

The genes are TRBV12-3 or TRBV12-4 and TRBJ1-4, with 8 positions matching TRBD1. V shed 6 bases and J 5 bases; nucleotides not matched to a gene: 5. This CDR3 comprises 14 residues. The CDR3 is CASSDDRGNEKLFF. The CDR3 DNA sequence: TGTGCCAGCAGCGACGACAGGGGCAATGAAAAACTGTTTTTT.

For the CDR3, the DNA is TGTGCCAGCAGTTGGACGGTCCAAAGCTCCTACGAGCAGTACTTC. Translating gives CASSWTVQSSYEQYF. The chain combines TRBV12-3 or TRBV12-4 with TRBJ2-7; D remains unclear. The CDR3 contains 15 residues. Trimming cost V 4 bases and J 0 bases, with 13 bases left between them.

Only a few counts were recorded for this clonotype. The V gene is TRBV12-3 or TRBV12-4, the J gene TRBJ2-2; D is possibly TRBD2 (6 bases). The CDR3 runs 15 residues. The germline V and J ends were trimmed by 3 bases and 2 bases, with 10 bases remaining between them. The CDR3 reads CASSFWTINTGELFF. CDR3 in DNA: TGTGCCAGCAGTTTTTGGACTATCAACACCGGGGAGCTGTTTTTT.

The chain recombines TRBV28 with TRBJ2-7; possible D gene TRBD1, 6 bases. Per the germline V gene, CDR1 is MDHEN and CDR2 is SYDVKM. Between the trimmed V and J ends, which lost 1 base and 0 bases, there was a span of 13 bases. This CDR3 spans 16 amino acids. The CDR3: CASSLYLGTNSYEQYF. The DNA of the CDR3 is TGTGCCAGCAGTTTATATTTAGGGACAAACTCCTACGAGCAGTACTTC.

In this sample, this clonotype turned up a few times. This rearrangement joins TRBV12-3 or TRBV12-4 to TRBJ2-5, with no clear D. V was clipped by 5 bases and J by 2 bases, with 9 bases between them. The CDR3 is 13 amino acids. Here the CDR3 DNA reads TGTGCCAGCAGTCAGGACGTGCAAGAGACCCAGTACTTC. It translates to CASSQDVQETQYF.

J is TRBJ2-3 and V is TRBV29-1; unclear D gene. The CDR3 consists of 12 residues. Germline V gene data show CDR1 as SQVTM and CDR2 as ANQGSEA. Trimming cost V 8 bases and J 2 bases, with 11 bases left between them. CDR3 sequence (DNA): TGCAGCCATGTGGGAAACACAGATACGCAGTATTTT. Protein sequence: CSHVGNTDTQYF.

This clonotype turned up a few times. This chain uses TRBV12-3 or TRBV12-4 with TRBJ2-3, with 7 bases lining up with TRBD2. V was pared by 7 bases and J by 6 bases, with 10 bases of the junction left unmatched. The CDR3 runs to 14 residues. CDR3 nucleotides: TGTGCCAGCATCTCCGGGACTACTATGGATACGCAGTATTTT. Amino acids: CASISGTTMDTQYF.

This clonotype was counted only a few times. CDR3 DNA: TGTGCCAGCAGCCAAATACTAGGGGCGGATACGCAGTATTTT. Its protein is CASSQILGADTQYF. This chain uses TRBV7-8 with TRBJ2-3; D may match TRBD1 or TRBD2 (5 bases each). The CDR3 covers 14 residues. Between the trimmed V and J ends, which lost 5 bases and 6 bases, there was a span of 15 bases. Germline V gene sequence: CDR1 SGHVS, CDR2 FQNEAQ.

The chain uses TRBV7-9 and TRBJ2-7; 9 bases fit TRBD1. Unmatched junction bases numbered 6, after V lost 2 bases and J lost 1 base. Germline CDR1 is SEHNR and CDR2 is FQNEAQ (reference sequence). CDR3 length: 16 residues. This CDR3 is CASSLIQGQGSYEQYF. As DNA, the CDR3 is TGTGCCAGCAGCTTAATACAGGGACAGGGTTCCTACGAGCAGTACTTC. Looking up the rest from reference TRBV7-9 and TRBJ2-7 gives the full variable domain: DTGVSQNPRHKITKRGQNVTFRCDPISEHNRLYWYRQTLGQGPEFLTYFQNEAQLEKSRLLSDRFSAERPKGSFSTLEIQRTEQGDSAMYLCASSLIQGQGSYEQYFGPGTRLTVT.

Concerning this clonotype itself: The junction and the germline gene differ at one end; a read error may be behind it. This chain joins TRBV29-1 and TRBJ1-2; D gene uncertain. Germline V gene sequence: CDR1 SQVTM, CDR2 ANQGSEA. The CDR3 loop spans 13 amino acids. The CDR3 is CCVGGPTSYGYTF. CDR3 in DNA: TGCTGCGTTGGAGGACCTACTAGCTATGGCTACACCTTC. Full variable domain (missing parts from reference TRBV29-1 and TRBJ1-2): SAVISQKPSRDICQRGTSLTIQCQVDSQVTMMFWYRQQPGQSLTLIATANQGSEATYESGFVIDKFPISRPNLTFSTLTVSNMSPEDSSIYLCCVGGPTSYGYTFGSGTRLTVV.